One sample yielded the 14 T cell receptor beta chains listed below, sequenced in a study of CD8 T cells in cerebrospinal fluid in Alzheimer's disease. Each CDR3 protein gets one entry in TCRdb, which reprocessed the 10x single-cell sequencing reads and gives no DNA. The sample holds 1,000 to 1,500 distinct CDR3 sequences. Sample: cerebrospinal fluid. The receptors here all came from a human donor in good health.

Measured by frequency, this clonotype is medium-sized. Here the CDR3 reads CASSLGAEGNTEAFF. The chain uses TRBV28 and TRBJ1-1; the D gene TCRdb calls, TRBD1, cannot be checked with no DNA. The CDR3 sequence is 15 residues long. From germline, CDR1 is MDHEN and CDR2 SYDVKM.

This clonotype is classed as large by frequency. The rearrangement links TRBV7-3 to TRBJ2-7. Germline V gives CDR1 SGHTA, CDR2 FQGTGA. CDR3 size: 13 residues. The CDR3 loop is CASSLTKGYEQYF.

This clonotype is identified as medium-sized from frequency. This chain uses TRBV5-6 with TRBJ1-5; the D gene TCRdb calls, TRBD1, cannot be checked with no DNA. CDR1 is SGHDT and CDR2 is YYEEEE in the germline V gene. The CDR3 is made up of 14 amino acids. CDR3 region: CASSAGQGTQPQHF.

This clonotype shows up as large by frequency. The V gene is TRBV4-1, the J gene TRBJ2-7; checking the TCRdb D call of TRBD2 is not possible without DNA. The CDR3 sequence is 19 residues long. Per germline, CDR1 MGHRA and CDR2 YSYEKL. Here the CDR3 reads CASSPHPTKLAGGSYEQYF.

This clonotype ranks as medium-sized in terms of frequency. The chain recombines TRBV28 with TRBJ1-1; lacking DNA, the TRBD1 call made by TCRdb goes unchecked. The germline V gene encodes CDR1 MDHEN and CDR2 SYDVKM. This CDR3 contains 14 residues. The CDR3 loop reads CASSPGGASNEAFF.

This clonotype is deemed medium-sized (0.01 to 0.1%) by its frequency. CDR3 sequence reads: CASSDGLAGDVTDTQYF. V is TRBV28 and J is TRBJ2-3; TCRdb's D gene call, TRBD2, goes unchecked for lack of DNA. The CDR3 is 17 amino acids. Germline V CDR1 and CDR2: MDHEN, SYDVKM. Using reference TRBV28 and TRBJ2-3 for the parts outside the CDR3, the full variable domain is DVKVTQSSRYLVKRTGEKVFLECVQDMDHENMFWYRQDPGLGLRLIYFSYDVKMKEKGDIPEGYSVSREKKERFSLILESASTNQTSMYLCASSDGLAGDVTDTQYFGPGTRLTVL.

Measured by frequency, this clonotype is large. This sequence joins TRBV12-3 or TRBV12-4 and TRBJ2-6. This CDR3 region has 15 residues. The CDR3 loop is CASSFRESGANVLTF.

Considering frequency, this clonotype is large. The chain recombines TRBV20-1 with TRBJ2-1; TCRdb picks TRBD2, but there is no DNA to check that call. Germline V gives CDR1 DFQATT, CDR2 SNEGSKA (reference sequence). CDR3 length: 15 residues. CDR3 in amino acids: CSARAGLHTGSEQFF.

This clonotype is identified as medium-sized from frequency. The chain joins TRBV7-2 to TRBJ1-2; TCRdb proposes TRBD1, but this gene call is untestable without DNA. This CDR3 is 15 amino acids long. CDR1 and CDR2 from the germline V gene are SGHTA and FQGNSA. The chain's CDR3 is CASSKDGGYVYGYTF.

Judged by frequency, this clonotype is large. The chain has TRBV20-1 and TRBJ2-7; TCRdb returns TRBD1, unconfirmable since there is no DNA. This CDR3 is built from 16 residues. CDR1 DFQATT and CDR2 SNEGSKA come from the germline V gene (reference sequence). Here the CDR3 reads CSASLVRAGSSYEQYF.

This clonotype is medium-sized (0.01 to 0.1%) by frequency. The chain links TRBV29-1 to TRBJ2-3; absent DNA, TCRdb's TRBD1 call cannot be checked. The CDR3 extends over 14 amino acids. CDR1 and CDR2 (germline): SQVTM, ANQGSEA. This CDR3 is CSVDRTGFKDTQYF.

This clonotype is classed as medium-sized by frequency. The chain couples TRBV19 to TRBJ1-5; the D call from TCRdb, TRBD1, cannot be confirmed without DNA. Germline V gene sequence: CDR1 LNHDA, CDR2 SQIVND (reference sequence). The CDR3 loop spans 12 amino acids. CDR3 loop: CASRDTNQPQHF.

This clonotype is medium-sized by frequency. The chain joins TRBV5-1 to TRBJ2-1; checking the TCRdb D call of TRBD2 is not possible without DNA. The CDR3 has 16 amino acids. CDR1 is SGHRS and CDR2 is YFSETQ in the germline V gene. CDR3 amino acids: CASSPTAGLAGNEQFF.

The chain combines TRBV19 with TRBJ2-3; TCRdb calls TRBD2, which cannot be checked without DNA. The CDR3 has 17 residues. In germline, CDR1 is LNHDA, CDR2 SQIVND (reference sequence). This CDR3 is CASRGRTSGSGPDTQYF.